These 30 T cell receptor beta chains were all obtained from the same sample, sequenced in a study of persistence of HIV-infected CD4 T cells. Their antigen targets remain unknown. Anti-CD3/anti-CD28 beads served as a nonspecific positive control stimulus. CD4+ T cells upregulating both CD40 ligand and CD69 were sorted as responding cells. This was the immunoSEQ version 4 assay in survey mode. The assay was immunoSEQ multiplex PCR, and TCRdb's table has in-frame clones only and misses some. The sample includes 44,000 or so clones, roughly 90% of them seen just once. The sequencing here drew on CD4+ T cells sorted from PBMCs after roughly 19-hour stimulation, taken from a patient who received antiretroviral therapy. All receptors come from an adult man with HIV who was CMV-seropositive.

The chain combines TRBV19 with TRBJ2-7; D perhaps matches TRBD1 (6 bases). Germline-derived CDR1 and CDR2 are LNHDA and SQIVND (reference sequence). Trimming took 5 bases from V and 4 from J, leaving 15 bases between them. CDR3 length: 14 residues. The CDR3: CASSRDTKPYEQYF. As DNA, the CDR3 is TGTGCCAGTAGTCGGGACACTAAGCCATACGAGCAGTACTTC.

The V call is TRBV18, the J call TRBJ2-7; D possibly corresponds to TRBD1 (5 bases). CDR1 is KGHSH, CDR2 LQKENI, per germline. Trimming shortened V by 7 bases and J by 5 bases, and 15 bases separated the two germline ends. The CDR3 has 13 residues. The DNA of the CDR3 is TGTGCCAGCTACGAAAAAGGCAGGGACGAGCAGTACTTC. It specifies CASYEKGRDEQYF.

This clone was recorded a few times. The rearrangement joins TRBV6-6 to TRBJ1-5; a weak D match, TRBD1 (6 bases). CDR1 and CDR2 (germline): MNHNY, SVGAGI (reference sequence). The CDR3 covers 15 residues. The V end lost 5 bases, the J end lost 1 base, and 12 bases lay between the germline ends. CDR3 nucleotides: TGTGCCAGCAGTCTTAGCCAGGGGAGCAATCAGCCCCAGCATTTT. As protein: CASSLSQGSNQPQHF.

This chain links TRBV2 with TRBJ1-5; 8 bases fit TRBD1. CDR1 SNHLY and CDR2 FYNNEI come from the germline V gene. V trimming: 3 bases; J trimming: 6 bases; junction bases outside the gene matches: 10. The CDR3 runs to 16 residues. The CDR3 is CASSETGTGPLQPQHF. The CDR3 coding sequence is TGTGCCAGCAGTGAGACAGGGACAGGCCCCCTTCAGCCCCAGCATTTT.

This clone was seen a single time. The DNA of the CDR3 is TGTGCCACCAGCAGAGACGCTACTAGCTCTGGGGCCAACGTCCTGACTTTC. Its translation: CATSRDATSSGANVLTF. The rearrangement links TRBV15 to TRBJ2-6; D is possibly TRBD2 (5 bases). The CDR3 contains 17 residues. CDR1 and CDR2 (germline): LNHNV, YYDKDF (reference sequence). V was clipped by 0 bases and J by 0 bases, with 9 bases between them.

This chain links TRBV5-1 with TRBJ2-3; 13 bases are a match to TRBD2. The CDR3 is 16 amino acids. The V gene end was trimmed by 2 bases and the J gene end by 2 bases; junction bases not matched to a gene: 2. Germline lookup yields CDR1 SGHRS and CDR2 YFSETQ. The CDR3 here is CASSLGTSGITDTQYF. The CDR3 DNA sequence: TGCGCCAGCAGCTTAGGGACTAGCGGGATCACAGATACGCAGTATTTT.

The V and J genes are TRBV11-2 and TRBJ2-2; tentatively, D is TRBD1 (7 bases). CDR3 length: 19 residues. Trimming removed 7 bases from V and 1 base from J, with 25 bases in between. Germline assignment: CDR1 SGHAT and CDR2 FQNNGV. This CDR3 is CASTRRGRGHTLNTGELFF. In DNA, the CDR3 is TGTGCCAGCACCCGGAGGGGGCGGGGACATACCTTGAACACCGGGGAGCTGTTTTTT.

V is TRBV2 and J is TRBJ2-7; D unclear. V was trimmed by 8 bases and J by 4 bases, leaving 18 bases between them. Germline loops: CDR1 SNHLY, CDR2 FYNNEI. The CDR3 covers 14 residues. The CDR3 nucleotides are TGTGCCAGCTCGATGTCCCTTGGATCGTACGAGCAGTACTTC. Protein sequence: CASSMSLGSYEQYF.

This sequence joins TRBV3-1 (or the pseudogene TRBV3-2) and TRBJ1-1; 8 positions match TRBD1. V trimming: 4 bases; J trimming: 1 base; junction bases outside the gene matches: 5. Germline assignment: CDR1 LGHDT and CDR2 YNNKEL (reference sequence). The CDR3 runs 15 residues. As DNA, the CDR3 is TGTGCCAGCAGCCCCCTAGGACAGGGGAACACTGAAGCTTTCTTT. This translates into CASSPLGQGNTEAFF.

This clone showed up just once. This sequence joins TRBV10-1 and TRBJ1-4; D possibly corresponds to TRBD1 (6 bases). V gave up 4 bases and J gave up 6 bases, with 18 bases separating them. The CDR3 is 16 residues long. Germline CDR1 and CDR2: WNHNN and SYGVQD (reference sequence). The CDR3 region is CASSGALGGRDEKLFF. The CDR3 nucleotides are TGCGCCAGCAGTGGGGCCCTCGGGGGGCGCGATGAAAAACTGTTTTTT.

V gene TRBV10-3 combines with J gene TRBJ2-7; 8 bases are shared with TRBD1. Unmatched junction bases numbered 5, after V lost 7 bases and J lost 0 bases. The CDR3 is 14 residues long. Germline V gene data show CDR1 as ENHRY and CDR2 as SYGVKD. CDR3 sequence reads: CAITRQGNSYEQYF. The CDR3 DNA is TGTGCCATCACTCGACAGGGGAACTCCTACGAGCAGTACTTC.

The chain is built from TRBV27 and TRBJ1-3, with 7 nucleotides matching TRBD1. Trimming removed 5 bases from V and 0 bases from J; junction bases left unmatched: 10. Germline V gene sequence: CDR1 MNHEY, CDR2 SMNVEV (reference sequence). This CDR3 is 17 amino acids long. The CDR3 spells CASSPSTGPSSGNTIYF. As DNA, the CDR3 is TGTGCCAGCAGTCCCTCGACAGGGCCGAGCTCTGGAAACACCATATATTTT.

This clone was recorded once. This sequence joins TRBV5-1 and TRBJ2-4, with TRBD1 matching over 7 bases. V trimming: 0 bases; J trimming: 0 bases; junction bases outside the gene matches: 9. Germline V lookup: CDR1 SGHRS, CDR2 YFSETQ. This CDR3 is built from 18 residues. The CDR3 loop is CASSLERGQPLAKNIQYF. CDR3 nucleotide sequence: TGCGCCAGCAGCTTGGAAAGGGGGCAGCCTCTAGCCAAAAACATTCAGTACTTC.

This chain uses TRBV5-1 with TRBJ2-2; TRBD1 agrees at 7 bases. Germline lookup yields CDR1 SGHRS and CDR2 YFSETQ. V lost 4 bases to trimming and J lost 4 bases; unmatched junction nucleotides: 10. The CDR3 is made up of 16 amino acids. This CDR3 is CASSVSGTVSTGELFF. The CDR3 DNA is TGCGCCAGCAGCGTATCCGGGACAGTCAGCACCGGGGAGCTGTTTTTT.

V and J are TRBV9 and TRBJ1-2, with D perhaps matching TRBD1 (5 bases). CDR1 SGDLS and CDR2 YYNGEE come from the germline V gene. The length of the CDR3 is 16 residues. Trimming left V 2 bases short and J 8 bases short, with 22 bases between. CDR3 sequence: CASSVLSFDSGRGYTF. CDR3 in DNA: TGTGCCAGCAGCGTCCTATCTTTCGATTCGGGGCGGGGCTACACCTTC.

The CDR3 reads CASSQATVVTDTQYF. The CDR3 DNA sequence: TGTGCCAGCAGCCAAGCGACAGTGGTCACAGATACGCAGTATTTT. The chain combines TRBV5-5 with TRBJ2-3; a possible D gene is TRBD1 (5 bases). The germline V gene has CDR1 SGHKS and CDR2 YYEKEE (reference sequence). The CDR3 covers 15 residues. The V end was cut by 4 bases, the J end by 2 bases, with 14 bases between.

The chain is built from TRBV3-1 (or the pseudogene TRBV3-2) and TRBJ2-7; weak D call: TRBD1 (6 bases). V was cut by 1 base and J by 4 bases, with 14 bases left in between. This CDR3 has 15 residues. The germline V gene encodes CDR1 LGHDT and CDR2 YNNKEL (reference sequence). The CDR3 protein is CASSQALPGQYEQYF. The CDR3 DNA follows: TGTGCCAGCAGCCAAGCTTTACCAGGACAGTACGAGCAGTACTTC.

The chain uses TRBV5-4 and TRBJ1-4, with D perhaps TRBD1 (5 bases). V was shortened by 0 bases and J by 8 bases, with 17 bases between the two germline ends. CDR3 length: 16 amino acids. Germline assignment: CDR1 SGHNT and CDR2 YYREEE (reference sequence). The CDR3 nucleotides are TGTGCCAGCAGCTTGGACAGGTGGGGGGACGGGGAAAAACTGTTTTTT. It codes for CASSLDRWGDGEKLFF. Using reference TRBV5-4 and TRBJ1-4 for the parts outside the CDR3, the full variable domain is ETGVTQSPTHLIKTRGQQVTLRCSSQSGHNTVSWYQQALGQGPQFIFQYYREEENGRGNFPPRFSGLQFPNYSSELNVNALELDDSALYLCASSLDRWGDGEKLFFGSGTQLSVL.

The chain carries TRBV5-6 and TRBJ2-4; 11 bases map to TRBD2. The CDR3 consists of 17 residues. Trimming at V came to 4 bases and at J to 0 bases, leaving 6 bases not matched to a gene. Germline V gene sequence: CDR1 SGHDT, CDR2 YYEEEE. The CDR3 here is CASSILAGGLAKNIQYF. The CDR3 DNA sequence: TGTGCCAGCAGCATTCTAGCGGGGGGTCTAGCCAAAAACATTCAGTACTTC.

This chain uses TRBV19 with TRBJ2-7, with D unclear. Germline values: CDR1 LNHDA, CDR2 SQIVND (reference sequence). Trimming cost V 6 bases and J 0 bases, with 15 bases left between them. The CDR3 spans 15 residues. Here the CDR3 reads CASRLSSFVSYEQYF. Written as DNA, the CDR3 is TGTGCCAGTAGGCTATCGTCGTTCGTCTCCTACGAGCAGTACTTC.

The V call is TRBV6-5, the J call TRBJ2-7, with 8 bases aligning to TRBD1. Germline V gene sequence: CDR1 MNHEY, CDR2 SVGAGI. Trimming at V came to 0 bases and at J to 0 bases, leaving 1 base not matched to a gene. CDR3 length equals 15 residues. This chain's CDR3 is CASSYSDRVSYEQYF. CDR3 DNA: TGTGCCAGCAGTTACTCGGACAGGGTCTCCTACGAGCAGTACTTC.

The chain recombines TRBV12-3 or TRBV12-4 with TRBJ2-7; maybe TRBD1 (7 bases). This CDR3 comprises 13 residues. Trimming stripped 5 bases from V and 4 bases from J, with 12 bases between. CDR3 in DNA: TGTGCCAGCAGTACGGGGGACAGTTACGAGCAGTACTTC. This encodes CASSTGDSYEQYF.

The chain has TRBV5-5 and TRBJ2-6; D gene unclear. V lost 0 bases to trimming and J lost 0 bases, with 7 bases between them. This CDR3 has 16 residues. Per germline, CDR1 SGHKS and CDR2 YYEKEE (reference sequence). In nucleotides, the CDR3 is TGTGCCAGCAGCTTGGGTATGGCCTCTGGGGCCAACGTCCTGACTTTC. This encodes CASSLGMASGANVLTF.

The chain uses TRBV2 and TRBJ2-5; possibly TRBD1 or TRBD2 for D (5 bases each). V lost 6 bases to trimming and J lost 1 base, with 15 bases between them. Looked up from germline, CDR1 is SNHLY and CDR2 is FYNNEI. The CDR3 contains 15 residues. In nucleotides, the CDR3 is TGTGCCAGCAGGATGGGTACGGGGCGCCAAGAGACCCAGTACTTC. This codes for CASRMGTGRQETQYF. Full variable domain (missing parts from reference TRBV2 and TRBJ2-5): EPEVTQTPSHQVTQMGQEVILRCVPISNHLYFYWYRQILGQKVEFLVSFYNNEISEKSEIFDDQFSVERPDGSNFTLKIRSTKLEDSAMYFCASRMGTGRQETQYFGPGTRLLVL.

The sample holds a few counts of this clone. This chain connects TRBV6-2 or TRBV6-3 to TRBJ1-2, with a tentative D call TRBD1 (5 bases). CDR1 and CDR2 (germline): MNHEY, SVGEGT. This CDR3 has 15 amino acids. V dropped 2 bases and J dropped 2 bases, with 12 bases sitting between them. The CDR3 here is CASSYGRGKNYGYTF. The CDR3 DNA reads TGTGCCAGCAGTTACGGGAGGGGAAAAAACTATGGCTACACCTTC.

This clone came up a few times. J is TRBJ1-2 and V is TRBV9; D may be TRBD1 (5 bases). V lost 4 bases and J 7 bases, leaving 17 bases between the germline ends. CDR1 and CDR2 from the germline V gene are SGDLS and YYNGEE. The CDR3 totals 14 residues. CDR3 amino acids: CASSPLGGGGGYTF. The CDR3 region has the DNA TGTGCCAGCAGCCCCTTGGGGGGGGGTGGTGGCTACACCTTC.

V usage is TRBV5-4 and J usage is TRBJ2-3; 8 bases are shared with TRBD2. The CDR3 consists of 17 residues. Losses at the gene ends were 4 bases for V and 2 bases for J; bases not matched to a gene: 12. Per germline, CDR1 SGHNT and CDR2 YYREEE (reference sequence). CDR3 in amino acids: CASSHLGGGTVTDTQYF. The CDR3 DNA reads as TGTGCCAGCAGCCACCTCGGGGGGGGGACTGTCACAGATACGCAGTATTTT.

V and J are TRBV5-4 and TRBJ2-3; D uncertain. V was shortened by 1 base and J by 1 base, with 7 bases between the two germline ends. Germline V CDR1 and CDR2: SGHNT, YYREEE (reference sequence). This CDR3 contains 14 residues. CDR3 region: CASSLSRGTDTQYF. DNA for the CDR3: TGTGCCAGCAGCTTGTCCCGGGGCACAGATACGCAGTATTTT.

The CDR3 sequence is CASSEAPLRGIGELFF. Here the CDR3 DNA reads TGTGCCAGCAGTGAAGCGCCCCTCAGGGGAATCGGGGAGCTGTTTTTT. The J gene is TRBJ2-2, the V gene TRBV2; TRBD1 might be the D (6 bases). Germline-derived CDR1 and CDR2 are SNHLY and FYNNEI. Between the trimmed V and J ends, which lost 0 bases and 7 bases, there was a span of 15 bases. CDR3 size: 16 residues.

This rearrangement joins TRBV5-1 to TRBJ1-6, with 7 positions matching TRBD1. The germline V gene encodes CDR1 SGHRS and CDR2 YFSETQ. V shed 0 bases and J 7 bases; nucleotides not matched to a gene: 7. CDR3 length: 16 amino acids. CDR3: CASSLDGQASNSPLHF. The CDR3 DNA reads as TGCGCCAGCAGCTTGGACGGACAGGCGTCGAATTCACCCCTCCACTTT.